The rows below give T cell receptor beta chains drawn from one sample of a study of CD8 T cells in ankylosing spondylitis. TCRdb processed the 5' RACE reads anew with MiXCR; each CDR3 protein has one entry. The profile shows under 450,000 distinct CDR3 sequences, about 15% of them singletons. The source material was blood, either unsorted or a sorted T cell fraction (not recorded which). All receptors come from a male donor with ankylosing spondylitis. Both conserved end residues are part of each CDR3. The D gene is left open where the match is weak. Some rows mark clone size as missing; the rest say once, few, many or name a class of expanded clone.

J: TRBJ2-7; D: -; size: -; V: TRBV6-5; CDR3: CASSYRTSYEQYF; DNA: TGTGCCAGCAGTTACAGGACAAGCTACGAGCAGTACTTC
J: TRBJ1-1; D: -; size: few; V: TRBV12-3/TRBV12-4; CDR3: CASRTGHENTEAFF; DNA: TGTGCCAGCAGAACTGGACACGAGAACACTGAAGCTTTCTTT
J: TRBJ2-1; D: TRBD1; size: few; V: TRBV11-2; CDR3: CASSKGANHYNEQFF; DNA: TGTGCCAGCAGTAAGGGGGCAAACCACTACAATGAGCAGTTCTTC
J: TRBJ2-7; D: TRBD1; size: -; V: TRBV28; CDR3: CASRDRGTDEQYF; DNA: TGTGCCAGCCGGGACAGGGGGACGGACGAGCAGTACTTC
J: TRBJ2-1; D: -; size: few; V: TRBV5-1; CDR3: CASSLVRGEQFF; DNA: TGCGCCAGCAGCTTGGTCAGGGGCGAGCAGTTCTTC
J: TRBJ2-3; D: -; size: many; V: TRBV12-3/TRBV12-4; CDR3: CASSFTGPDTQYF; DNA: TGTGCCAGCAGTTTCACCGGGCCGGATACGCAGTATTTT
J: TRBJ1-3; D: -; size: few; V: TRBV20-1; CDR3: CSASEGTSSGNTIYF; DNA: TGCAGTGCTAGTGAGGGCACGAGCTCTGGAAACACCATATATTTT
J: TRBJ1-2; D: TRBD1; size: -; V: TRBV11-3; CDR3: CASSLGDRNGYTF; DNA: TGTGCCAGCAGCTTGGGGGACAGGAATGGCTACACCTTC
J: TRBJ2-1; D: -; size: -; V: TRBV19; CDR3: CASSTRSGLWEQFF; DNA: TGTGCCAGTAGTACAAGGTCTGGGTTATGGGAGCAGTTCTTC
J: TRBJ2-1; D: TRBD2; size: -; V: TRBV7-3; CDR3: CASSLNPGGRDNEQFF; DNA: TGTGCCAGCAGCTTAAACCCGGGCGGGAGGGACAATGAGCAGTTCTTC
J: TRBJ1-1; D: TRBD1; size: -; V: TRBV20-1; CDR3: CSAEIQGSTEAFF; DNA: TGCAGTGCGGAAATACAGGGGTCCACTGAAGCTTTCTTT
J: TRBJ2-3; D: -; size: few; V: TRBV5-1; CDR3: CASSLLGESDTQYF; DNA: TGCGCCAGCAGCCTGCTAGGGGAGTCAGATACGCAGTATTTT
J: TRBJ2-1; D: -; size: few; V: TRBV7-2; CDR3: CASSLGGHYGDEQFF; DNA: TGTGCCAGCAGCTTAGGGGGACATTATGGGGATGAGCAGTTCTTC
J: TRBJ2-3; D: TRBD2; size: few; V: TRBV6-1; CDR3: CASSPLAGLSDTQYF; DNA: TGTGCCAGCAGTCCGCTAGCGGGATTATCAGATACGCAGTATTTT